This paragraph covers one T cell receptor beta chain sequence. Its antigen is unidentified. PCR primers comprised 60 Vbeta and 13 Jbeta primers. The assay was immunoSEQ multiplex PCR, and TCRdb's table has in-frame clones only and misses some. The sample yields tens of thousands of clones, about three fifths seen once. The entry originates in a study of cytomegalovirus exposure and HLA in healthy donors. Study results and caveats: Most TCRs appeared rarely, but some public TCRs recurred in many donors.

Germline CDR1 is SGDLS and CDR2 is YYNGEE. Losses at the gene ends were 3 bases for V and 4 bases for J; bases not matched to a gene: 6. CDR3 size: 16 residues. Healthy bone marrow donors made up the donors. This clonotype was sampled from a man in his thirties or forties in good health and CMV-seronegative. Sequenced sample: PBMCs. The V call is TRBV9, the J call TRBJ2-3, with 12 bases lining up with TRBD2. CDR3 sequence reads: CASSDSSGGVSDTQYF. Here the CDR3 DNA reads TGTGCCAGCAGCGACTCTAGCGGGGGGGTGTCAGATACGCAGTATTTT.